This TCR beta chain came from a study of Graves' ophthalmopathy and Graves' hyperthyroidism (dated by TCRdb to between 2018 and 2020). In terms of the full investigation: Peripheral blood was collected at initial diagnosis, prior to any treatment. To explore V-J signatures that separate ophthalmopathy from hyperthyroidism, a discovery set of about a hundred patients was enrolled, consisting of about 41 with ophthalmopathy and roughly 59 with stable hyperthyroidism. To tell Graves' ophthalmopathy apart from Graves' hyperthyroidism, and to predict which patients would progress to ophthalmopathy, the study relied on TCR beta repertoire signatures. An independent validation cohort was composed of 18 hyperthyroidism patients and 17 patients who later progressed from hyperthyroidism to ophthalmopathy. In total, 135 blood samples were TCR-sequenced: 43 ophthalmopathy, approximately 80 hyperthyroidism and about 17 hyperthyroidism-to-ophthalmopathy patients. T-cell repertoires of thyroid tissue and blood were compared in more than five hyperthyroidism patients. Once sampling was done, hyperthyroidism patients were given methimazole at a starting dose of 30 mg daily, while ophthalmopathy patients were given high-dose intravenous methylprednisolone. Results the study describes overall, beyond this receptor: Most expanded thyroid clonotypes with a frequency above 0.001 also appeared in blood, which suggests that blood repertoires may reflect the immune response in the thyroid. Sample size was not predetermined statistically, and investigators were not blinded to group allocation. In validation, the model predicted ophthalmopathy progression with about 70% sensitivity and around 72% specificity; around twelve predicted patients were CT-confirmed with GO in a median of approximately six months. The 13-signature model separated ophthalmopathy from stable hyperthyroidism with approximately 90% sensitivity and approximately 81% specificity in cross-validation, and 80%/75% in the test set.

The ophthalmopathy patients had moderately to severely active disease, with a Clinical Activity Score of 3 or higher, a NOSPECS grade of 4 or higher, and a disease duration of less than 3 months. Patients with other autoimmune diseases, uncontrolled infections, pregnancy or lactation were excluded. Clinical symptoms, serum thyroxine, TRAb, thyroid ultrasound and orbital computed tomography formed the basis of the diagnosis. Using Ficoll-Paque density gradient centrifugation, PBMCs were isolated from 9.5 to 10 ml of fresh peripheral blood. Trizol reagent was used to extract the total RNA, and its quality was then checked on an Agilent 2100 Bioanalyzer. CDR1 and CDR2, looked up from the germline V gene (reference sequence), are LGHDT and YNNKEL. The CDR3 numbers 15 residues from cysteine through phenylalanine. The read is trimmed to its CDR3 DNA, 45 bases read in frame from base 1. V is trimmed back by 0 bases and J by 6 bases, and the junction contains 6 bases that no gene match accounts for.

TCR beta CDR3 regions were amplified from RNA transcripts for repertoire sequencing. The first round of RT-PCR was done with HTBI primers and the Qiagen OneStep RT-PCR kit, and was followed by a second round of multiplex PCR, then size selection and purification. Libraries were sequenced paired-end with 100 bp reads on an Illumina HiSeq2000. In the authors' own workflow: Reads were processed with SOAPnuke, discarding reads with adapters, uncalled bases, mean Phred below 15, or no exact constant-primer or identifier match. High-quality paired reads were merged with COPE v1.2.5. Unique nucleotide sequences were defined as clonotypes and aligned to IMGT TRB V, D and J references using MiTCR v1.1. Analysis was restricted to V-J combinations with a frequency above 0.0001, which covered 99.2% of repertoires. For each V-J combination, a TCR clonal expansion and chaos score was defined as the ratio of F50 clonal expansion to chaos observed in the TCRdist matrix. Features were reduced by Welch's t-statistics and random forest to approximately 13 V-J combinations, which fed a naive Bayes classifier. The Morisita-Horn index was used to measure how similar the thyroid and blood repertoires were. TCRdb redid the processing of the public reads, applying fastp at Q25 and MiXCR, and retained in-frame beta chains. Each entry is one CDR3 protein sequence, shown with its most common DNA and genes. TCRdb's processing, not the study's, gives the V and J calls here. In this sample the table shows 300,000 to 350,000 distinct CDR3 sequences, roughly 17% of which occur a single time. The ten largest clones take up about 12% of the sample.

This clonotype was seen ten or more times. The antigen this receptor binds is unknown. Base qualities are missing; no much larger clone stands one base away. The sequenced material came from peripheral blood. The receptor comes from an adult man with Graves' ophthalmopathy. This receptor chain uses TRBV3-1 and TRBJ2-7; TRBD2 fits 9 bases in the junction. The CDR3 has the sequence CASSQEWSGRLEQYF. The DNA is TGTGCCAGCAGCCAAGAATGGAGCGGGAGGCTCGAGCAGTACTTC.